The sample holds many counts of the clone carrying this T cell receptor beta chain. The CDR3 has 16 amino acids. Germline assignment: CDR1 LGHNA and CDR2 YSLEER. Trimming removed 0 bases from V and 7 bases from J, with 13 bases in between. MiXCR, applied by TCRdb to the 5' RACE reads, yields one record per CDR3 protein. The sample includes 40,000 to 55,000 distinct CDR3 sequences, almost 7.5% of them seen just once. These data are taken from a study of early T cells in non-severe SARS-CoV-2 infection. The receptor was isolated from an adult who was a healthcare worker with PCR-confirmed SARS-CoV-2 infection or an uninfected control (not recorded which). The sequenced sample consisted of whole blood. J is TRBJ1-6 and V is TRBV4-3; a weak D match, TRBD1 (5 bases). DNA for the CDR3: TGCGCCAGCAGCCAAGATCAGGGACTAATGAATTCACCCCTCCACTTT. As protein: CASSQDQGLMNSPLHF.